Below are 4 T cell receptor beta chains sequenced from a single sample in a study of memory CD4+ T cells and cytomegalovirus serostatus. TCRdb's table, derived via immunoSEQ multiplex PCR, lists solely in-frame clones and lacks some. The table has roughly 50,000 clones, around 81% seen once. Single viable CD3+CD4+CD8-CD45RO+ cells were sorted as the memory CD4+ T cells. Sequencing used memory CD4+ T cells from blood. The origin of the receptors is an adult in good health and CMV-seronegative.

The chain employs TRBV5-4 and TRBJ2-5, with TRBD1 matching over 10 bases. CDR1 SGHNT and CDR2 YYREEE come from the germline V gene (reference sequence). J gave up 1 base and V 4 bases, and 7 bases lay outside the gene matches. The CDR3 sequence is 16 residues long. CDR3 DNA sequence: TGTGCCAGCAGCGCCCGGGACAGGGGTATCCAAGAGACCCAGTACTTC. Protein sequence: CASSARDRGIQETQYF.

The rearrangement uses TRBV11-3 and TRBJ2-1, with 13 nucleotides matching TRBD2. CDR1 SGHNT and CDR2 YENEEA come from the germline V gene. This CDR3 contains 16 residues. The J segment lost 9 bases and the V segment lost 6 bases, leaving 11 bases of the junction unmatched. The DNA of the CDR3 is TGTGCCAGCAGTTTTGCCGGGACTAGCGGGACTGGTGAGCAGTTCTTC. This encodes CASSFAGTSGTGEQFF.

The sample holds one count of this clone. This CDR3 is CASSLRAPGTDTQYF. CDR3 DNA sequence: TGTGCCAGCAGCTTGAGAGCCCCGGGCACAGATACGCAGTATTTT. The chain links TRBV5-6 to TRBJ2-3; D call uncertain. V gave up 1 base and J gave up 1 base, with 10 bases separating them. CDR1 is SGHDT and CDR2 is YYEEEE in the germline V gene. The CDR3 sequence is 15 residues long.

V is TRBV10-3 and J is TRBJ1-6; 9 positions agree with TRBD1. Germline CDR1 and CDR2: ENHRY and SYGVKD. CDR3 length: 13 residues. V lost 6 bases to trimming and J lost 7 bases; unmatched junction nucleotides: 1. The CDR3 DNA reads TGTGCCATCAGGGACAGGGGAAATTCACCCCTCCACTTT. Amino acid sequence: CAIRDRGNSPLHF.